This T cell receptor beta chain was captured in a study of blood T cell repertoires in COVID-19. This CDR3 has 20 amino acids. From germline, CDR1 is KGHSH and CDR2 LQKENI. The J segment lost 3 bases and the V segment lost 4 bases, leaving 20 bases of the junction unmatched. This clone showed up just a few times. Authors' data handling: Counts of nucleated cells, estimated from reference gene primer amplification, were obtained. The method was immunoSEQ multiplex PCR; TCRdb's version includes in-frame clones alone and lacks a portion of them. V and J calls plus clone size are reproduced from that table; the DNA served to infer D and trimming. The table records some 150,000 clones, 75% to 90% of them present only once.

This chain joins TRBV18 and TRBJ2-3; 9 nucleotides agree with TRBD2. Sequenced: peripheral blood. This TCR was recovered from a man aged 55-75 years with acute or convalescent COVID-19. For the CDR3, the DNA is TGTGCCAGCTCACGATCCTTTGTAGGGCGACTAGCGGTCATAACAGATACGCAGTATTTT. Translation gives CASSRSFVGRLAVITDTQYF. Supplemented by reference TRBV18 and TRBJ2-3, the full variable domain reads NAGVMQNPRHLVRRRGQEARLRCSPMKGHSHVYWYRQLPEEGLKFMVYLQKENIIDESGMPKERFSAEFPKEGPSILRIQQVVRGDSAAYFCASSRSFVGRLAVITDTQYFGPGTRLTVL.